The rows below give T cell receptor beta chains drawn from one sample of a study of blood T cells in healthy people across ages. TCRdb re-derived calls from the 5' RACE reads in MiXCR, one entry per CDR3 protein. The repertoire includes approximately 1.5 million distinct CDR3 sequences, 40% to 45% of them detected once, and about 4% sits in the top ten. What was sequenced was blood. The receptors come from a woman between 18 and 29 years old in good health. CDR3s include the opening cysteine and the closing phenylalanine or tryptophan. Fields, in order: J gene, V gene, CDR3 protein.

J: TRBJ2-7
V: TRBV5-6
CDR3: CASSFGDRSHEQYF

J: TRBJ1-2
V: TRBV12-3/TRBV12-4
CDR3: CASSVGQGLGYTF

J: TRBJ1-2
V: TRBV7-9
CDR3: CASSFFHSEYGYTF

J: NA
V: TRBV4-1
CDR3: CASSPWTGGTQYF

J: TRBJ1-1
V: TRBV9
CDR3: CASSPGTDKNTEAFF

J: TRBJ1-2
V: TRBV4-3
CDR3: CASSQDVAARYGYTF

J: TRBJ2-1
V: TRBV14
CDR3: CASSQDLGIVADEQFF

J: TRBJ1-5
V: TRBV21-1
CDR3: CASSKDRGRNSNQPQHF

J: TRBJ2-3
V: TRBV9
CDR3: CASSVGQGHSDTQYF

J: NA
V: TRBV29-1
CDR3: CSVDIQGSFYEQFF

J: TRBJ2-1
V: TRBV3-1
CDR3: CASSSRGFNEQFF

J: TRBJ2-1
V: TRBV12-3/TRBV12-4
CDR3: CASSLGGAGPGYNEQFF

J: TRBJ1-2
V: TRBV4-1
CDR3: CASSQAGGAGGYTF

J: TRBJ2-3
V: TRBV7-2
CDR3: CASSRSQSPDTQYF

J: TRBJ2-7
V: TRBV7-2
CDR3: CASSSWGPAYEQYF

J: TRBJ2-3
V: TRBV7-6
CDR3: CASSRGTSGSYTQYF

J: TRBJ2-3
V: TRBV20-1
CDR3: CSATKIGLADTQYF

J: TRBJ2-3
V: TRBV4-3
CDR3: CASSQGSRGLTDTQYF

J: TRBJ2-1
V: TRBV4-3
CDR3: CASSQDRSGSYNEQFF

J: TRBJ2-3
V: TRBV4-1
CDR3: CASSRGTTITSTDTQYF

J: TRBJ2-1
V: TRBV15
CDR3: CATSWTSGGNEQFF

J: TRBJ2-3
V: TRBV29-1
CDR3: CSVDPEITDTQYF

J: TRBJ1-1
V: TRBV12-5
CDR3: CASGLVLGTTNTEAFF

J: TRBJ1-2
V: TRBV27
CDR3: CASSFGSHNYGYTF

J: TRBJ2-1
V: TRBV2
CDR3: CASRDLQTSSYNEQFF

J: TRBJ2-4
V: TRBV20-1
CDR3: CSATAEAKNIQYF

J: TRBJ2-5
V: TRBV20-1
CDR3: CSVTGLLNHEQYF

J: TRBJ1-1
V: TRBV14
CDR3: CASSPRMGGHTEAFF

J: TRBJ2-7
V: TRBV14
CDR3: CASSQDEEPGTEYEQYF

J: TRBJ1-2
V: TRBV6-1
CDR3: CASSAFGGKGYGYTF

J: TRBJ2-1
V: TRBV11-2
CDR3: CASSLNVGCEQFF

J: TRBJ2-1
V: TRBV12-3/TRBV12-4
CDR3: CASRLWTSGTYYNEQFF

J: TRBJ2-4
V: TRBV4-1
CDR3: CASSQDETRLPLAKNIQYF

J: TRBJ2-3
V: TRBV11-2
CDR3: CASSLVPMVDIGGLHFSADTQYF

J: TRBJ1-4
V: TRBV4-1
CDR3: CASSQDRDSATNEKLFF